The subject of this entry is one TCR beta chain. This clonotype has more than one count but fewer than ten. Its antigen is not yet known. No much larger clonotype is one base removed from it; base qualities were not supplied. Libraries came from RACE. The sequencer was a NextSeq 500. During library preparation, unique molecular identifiers were attached to individual cDNA molecules so that TCRs could be counted in a quantitative, reproducible way. From each blood RNA sample, both TCR alpha and TCR beta chains were sequenced. Regarding the original processing steps: The median number of TCRs per sample was around 96,000, ranging from about 23,224 to 690,600. The Decombinator software suite was used to annotate V, J and CDR3 in the TCR reads. To make PS versus PT1 abundance plots, every sample was subsampled to the same number of TCRs (28,000). TCRs were defined as expanded if absent before sensitization and observed at least eight times at the 2-week time point. TCRdb applied fastp at Q25 and MiXCR to the public reads, then kept only in-frame beta chains. Every entry covers one CDR3 protein and lists the most common genes and DNA from its rows. These V and J calls originate from TCRdb's pipeline instead of the authors' own analysis. In all, the sample holds more than 55,000 distinct CDR3 sequences, and about 10% of those were seen once. 3% to 4.5% of the sample belongs to the ten largest clones.

This entry belongs to a study of human T cells and chemical hapten exposure (dated by TCRdb to about 2021). General notes on the study: For sensitization, 2% DPC in acetone was applied to a 2 cm by 2 cm area of upper inner arm skin. Patients additionally received weekly therapeutic DPC doses to the scalp throughout the roughly 24-week study period. Patch testing was done on the upper back using Finn chambers containing 0.01% DPC, and results were scored after 6 days according to International Contact Dermatitis Research Group standards. The patient cohort, mostly female, included alopecia areata with under or over 50% scalp involvement, alopecia totalis and alopecia universalis. The libraries were sequenced as a pool, and the TCR yield per sample differed mostly because of small variations in library volumes within the pool. The study tracked peripheral blood TCR repertoire changes in vivo during primary and secondary sensitization to the hapten diphenylcyclopropenone (DPC) in alopecia patients. Blood samples were taken from patients before sensitization (week 0) and at 2, 6 and about 24 weeks after DPC sensitization. For TCR sequencing, blood came from about 28 alopecia patients at anywhere from one to four time points (pre-sensitization, 2, 6 and 24 weeks). The paper as a whole reports these results and caveats: Patch test score correlated positively with the number of PT1 expanded TCRs, reaching significance at thresholds 8, 16 and 32 but not at 4. Compared with pre-sensitization or healthy control sets, expanded TCRs formed significantly more large CDR3 similarity clusters, which is consistent with antigen-driven responses. No change with DPC sensitization was found in the number of TCRs above 1 in 1000 frequency, and no evidence of global repertoire structure alterations was found. Because every patient had alopecia, a presumed autoimmune disease, the patients' immune response might differ from that of healthy individuals. Repeated subsampling changed both the strength of the expansion versus patch-test correlation and the threshold at which that correlation became significant.

The intended sense of this specimen's time point label: pre-sensitization, week 0. This specimen's treatment or condition label, per the study, means: therapeutic diphenylcyclopropenone sensitization with weekly scalp DPC. Blood at each patch-test visit was drawn before the patch test was applied. Eligible patients were aged 18 to 70, diagnosed with alopecia, deemed suitable for DPC therapy, and excluded if pregnant. Total RNA was extracted from unfractionated whole blood that had been collected in Tempus Blood RNA tubes. From the cysteine up to the phenylalanine, the CDR3 has a length of 13 residues. The DNA shown is the 39-base CDR3, in frame from base 1. V is reduced by 5 bases and J by 4 bases, leaving a spacing of 6 bases between them. The germline V gene encodes CDR1 KGHSH and CDR2 LQKENI.

This receptor was obtained from a woman aged 40 to 50 with alopecia areata. Some clones in this sample may be carry-over from other donors' samples. This specimen was whole blood, taken in connection with sensitization to the hapten diphenylcyclopropenone (DPC). The chain joins TRBV18 to TRBJ2-6, with the identity of the D gene unclear. The DNA sequence reads TGTGCCAGCTCAGAGAGGGGGGCCAACGTCCTGACTTTC. Its amino acids are CASSERGANVLTF.